The clone carrying this T cell receptor (beta chain) was observed a handful of times. Its antigen remains unknown. This CDR3 has 16 residues. Germline V gives CDR1 MGHDK, CDR2 SYGVNS. The V and J ends lost 5 bases and 4 bases respectively, with 20 bases between them. Every isolated RNA sample was fully reverse transcribed, so sequencing captured expressed TCRB transcripts. Method: immunoSEQ multiplex PCR; TCRdb's copy keeps in-frame clones and lacks some. The sample has approximately 170,000 clones; around 8% are singletons. This record comes from a study of beta chain features in type 1 diabetes. General study results and limits: Sampled from patients, naive, central memory and Treg TCRB repertoires appeared more similar than those sampled from healthy donors. A pattern of fewer insertions and more deletions at VDJ junctions was seen in type 1 diabetes patients. Shorter TCRB CDR3s, moderately but significantly so, marked every one of the four CD4+ subsets in Type 1 diabetes patients.

This clonotype was sampled from a woman aged 35 to 49 with type 1 diabetes. The gene calls are TRBV25-1 and TRBJ1-1; possible D gene TRBD1, 6 bases. Sample: central memory CD4+ T cells from blood. The CDR3 protein is CASSQHRGAGGTEAFF. The CDR3 DNA reads as TGTGCCAGCAGTCAACACCGGGGGGCCGGCGGCACTGAAGCTTTCTTT.